The clone carrying this TCR beta chain was found a few times. The antigen is not known. The record originates from a study of OX40 agonist ivuxolimab in advanced cancers. Looking at the study overall: Of mixed ages from about 20 to 90 and averaging around 60 years, the group was more than 65% male. Partial responses, seen in three patients, involved one hepatocellular carcinoma and two cutaneous melanomas.

Points from the study as a whole: More expanded clones were seen, on average, in CD8+ T cells than in CD4+. Doses of 0.1 to 3.0 mg/kg were accompanied by clonal expansion of CD4+ and CD8+ blood T cells by week 6.

Assay used: immunoSEQ multiplex PCR; TCRdb lists only in-frame clones, some missing. This sample has about 36,000 clones, with 60% to 80% found just once. The material sequenced was CD4+ or CD8+ T cells sorted from blood, taken in a trial of the OX40 agonist ivuxolimab. The source of this sequence is an adult with an advanced solid tumor such as melanoma, head and neck, liver or kidney cancer.

CDR3 in amino acids: CASKGREGTDTQYF. CDR3 DNA: TGTGCCAGCAAAGGGCGGGAGGGCACAGATACGCAGTATTTT. The chain links TRBV28 to TRBJ2-3, with 8 bases that match TRBD2. Germline-derived CDR1 and CDR2 are MDHEN and SYDVKM. The CDR3 covers 14 residues. Trimming cost V 7 bases and J 1 base; bases outside gene matches: 4.